This T cell receptor beta chain emerged from a study of blood T cell repertoires in COVID-19. TCRdb's copy holds only in-frame clones and misses some; the assay was immunoSEQ multiplex PCR. Among 230,000 or so clones listed, 65% to 90% were seen once. This clone was seen only once. Germline loops: CDR1 SGHAT, CDR2 FQNNGV. Trimming removed 6 bases from V and 13 bases from J, with 25 bases in between. The CDR3 runs 16 residues. The chain couples TRBV11-2 to TRBJ1-6; possible D gene TRBD1, 6 bases. The sequencing sample was made of peripheral blood. The receptor's source is a man aged 35 to 55 who had recovered from COVID-19. The CDR3 reads CASRSLQQGRNPPLHF. CDR3 nucleotide sequence: TGTGCCAGCAGAAGCCTCCAACAGGGTCGGAATCCGCCCCTCCACTTT.